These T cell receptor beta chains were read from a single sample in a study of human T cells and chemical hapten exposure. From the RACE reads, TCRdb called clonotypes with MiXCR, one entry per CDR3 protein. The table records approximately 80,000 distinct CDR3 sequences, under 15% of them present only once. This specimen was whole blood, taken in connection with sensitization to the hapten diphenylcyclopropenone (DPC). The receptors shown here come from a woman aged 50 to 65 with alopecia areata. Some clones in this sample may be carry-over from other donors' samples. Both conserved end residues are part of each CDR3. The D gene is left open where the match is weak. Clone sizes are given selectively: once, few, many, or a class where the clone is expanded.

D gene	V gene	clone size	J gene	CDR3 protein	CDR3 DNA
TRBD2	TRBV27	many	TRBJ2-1	CASRGLAVNNEQFF	TGTGCCAGCAGGGGACTAGCGGTTAACAATGAGCAGTTCTTC
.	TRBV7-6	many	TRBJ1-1	CASSLRDRTLNTEAFF	TGTGCCAGCAGCTTACGCGACAGAACCCTAAACACTGAAGCTTTCTTT
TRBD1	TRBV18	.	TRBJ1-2	CASSPLDRPPYGYTF	TGTGCCAGCTCACCACTGGACAGGCCACCCTATGGCTACACCTTC
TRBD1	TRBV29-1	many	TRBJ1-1	CSVETGGKAFF	TGCAGCGTTGAGACAGGGGGCAAGGCTTTCTTT
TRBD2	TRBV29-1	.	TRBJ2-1	CSVALAGVGEQFF	TGCAGCGTGGCTCTAGCGGGAGTTGGTGAGCAGTTCTTC
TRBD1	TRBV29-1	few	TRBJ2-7	CSAMPPGTGGYEQYF	TGCAGCGCCATGCCCCCCGGGACAGGGGGGTACGAGCAGTACTTC
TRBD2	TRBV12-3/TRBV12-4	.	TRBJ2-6	CASTTTSGDDSGANVLTF	TGTGCCAGCACGACGACTAGCGGGGACGACTCTGGGGCCAACGTCCTGACTTTC
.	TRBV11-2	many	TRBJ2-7	CASSLIGSGEQYF	TGTGCCAGCAGCTTAATTGGTTCAGGGGAGCAGTACTTC
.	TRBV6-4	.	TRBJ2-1	CASSALGGRQKDNEQFF	TGTGCCAGCAGTGCTCTAGGCGGGCGACAGAAAGACAATGAGCAGTTCTTC
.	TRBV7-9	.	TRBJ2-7	CASSPPRGLHEQYF	TGTGCCAGCAGCCCCCCTCGGGGTCTCCACGAGCAGTACTTC
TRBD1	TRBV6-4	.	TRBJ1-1	CASSPDRGNTEAFF	TGTGCCAGCAGTCCAGACAGGGGCAACACTGAAGCTTTCTTT
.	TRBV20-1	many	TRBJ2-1	CSARGSLGSGEQFF	TGCAGTGCTAGGGGTAGTCTAGGTTCGGGTGAGCAGTTCTTC
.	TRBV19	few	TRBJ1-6	CASSIVNSPLHF	TGTGCCAGTAGTATAGTCAATTCACCCCTCCACTTT
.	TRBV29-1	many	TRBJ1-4	CSVETLGEKLFF	TGCAGCGTGGAAACCTTAGGAGAAAAACTGTTTTTT
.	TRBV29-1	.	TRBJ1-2	CSVEWGTNYGYTF	TGCAGCGTTGAATGGGGGACTAACTATGGCTACACCTTC
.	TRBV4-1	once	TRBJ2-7	CASSHMLRDRSSYEQYF	TGCGCCAGCAGCCATATGCTCCGGGACCGCAGCTCCTACGAGCAGTACTTC
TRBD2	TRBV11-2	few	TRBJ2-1	CASSLGLAGVSEQFF	TGTGCCAGCAGCTTAGGACTAGCGGGAGTATCTGAGCAGTTCTTC
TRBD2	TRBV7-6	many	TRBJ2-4	CASSLGKGGMAKNIQYF	TGTGCCAGCAGCTTGGGGAAGGGAGGGATGGCCAAAAACATTCAGTACTTC
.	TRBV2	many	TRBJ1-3	CASSDVENTIYF	TGTGCCAGCAGTGACGTTGAAAACACCATATATTTT
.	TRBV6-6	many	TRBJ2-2	CASSPIPLMGGDTGELFF	TGTGCCAGCAGTCCGATACCCCTGATGGGGGGAGATACCGGGGAGCTGTTTTTT
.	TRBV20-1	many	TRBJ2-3	CSARPPGGGIGTDTQYF	TGCAGTGCTAGACCACCCGGCGGCGGGATTGGCACAGATACGCAGTATTTT
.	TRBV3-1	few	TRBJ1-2	CASSQDLKVYGYTF	TGTGCCAGCAGCCAAGATCTAAAGGTCTATGGCTACACCTTC
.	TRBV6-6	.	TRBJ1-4	CASSYSERGDEKLFF	TGTGCCAGCAGTTACTCCGAAAGGGGGGACGAAAAACTGTTTTTT
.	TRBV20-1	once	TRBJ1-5	CSVRMRNQPQHF	TGCAGTGTAAGGATGCGCAATCAGCCCCAGCATTTT
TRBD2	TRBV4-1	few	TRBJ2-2	CASSFSSTSGSLNTGELFF	TGCGCCAGCAGCTTTAGTTCGACTAGCGGGAGTCTGAACACCGGGGAGCTGTTTTTT
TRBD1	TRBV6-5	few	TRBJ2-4	CASSGDRADIQYF	TGTGCCAGCAGCGGGGACAGGGCCGACATTCAGTACTTC
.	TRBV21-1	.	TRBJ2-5	CASPPRDRAQETQYF	TGTGCCAGCCCACCGCGGGACAGGGCCCAAGAGACCCAGTACTTC
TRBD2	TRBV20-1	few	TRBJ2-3	CSASKLAGEGDTQYF	TGCAGTGCTTCCAAACTAGCGGGAGAGGGAGATACGCAGTATTTT
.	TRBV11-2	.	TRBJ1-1	CASSQNFWGMNTEAFF	TGTGCCAGCAGCCAGAACTTCTGGGGAATGAACACTGAAGCTTTCTTT
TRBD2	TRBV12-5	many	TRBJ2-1	CASGLLAREGQDEQFF	TGTGCTAGTGGTTTGCTGGCGCGGGAGGGCCAGGATGAGCAGTTCTTC
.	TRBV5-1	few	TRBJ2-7	CASSPRQDEGEQYF	TGCGCCAGCAGCCCTCGACAGGATGAGGGCGAGCAGTACTTC
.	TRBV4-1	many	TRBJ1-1	CASSQAHRWGTEAFF	TGCGCCAGCAGCCAAGCTCACCGGTGGGGCACTGAAGCTTTCTTT
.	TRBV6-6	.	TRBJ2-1	CASSLRQAYNEQFF	TGTGCCAGCAGTTTGAGGCAGGCCTACAATGAGCAGTTCTTC
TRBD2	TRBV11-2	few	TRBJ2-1	CASSFSGASGTGNEQFF	TGTGCCAGCAGCTTTAGTGGTGCTAGCGGGACTGGTAATGAGCAGTTCTTC
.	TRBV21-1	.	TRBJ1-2	CASSKVVNSDYTF	TGTGCCAGCAGCAAAGTCGTCAACAGTGACTACACCTTC
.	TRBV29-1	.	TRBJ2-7	CSAKGGFFPSYEQYF	TGCAGCGCCAAAGGGGGTTTCTTCCCTTCCTACGAGCAGTACTTC
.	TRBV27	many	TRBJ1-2	CASSFGHSNYGYTF	TGTGCCAGCAGTTTCGGCCACTCCAACTATGGCTACACCTTC
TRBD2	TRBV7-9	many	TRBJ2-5	CASTGLGIEETQYF	TGTGCCAGCACGGGACTAGGGATTGAAGAGACCCAGTACTTC
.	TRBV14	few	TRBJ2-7	CASSQQGNEQYF	TGTGCCAGCAGCCAGCAGGGTAACGAGCAGTACTTC
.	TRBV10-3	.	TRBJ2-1	CATTGPGYDEQFF	TGTGCCACCACCGGGCCCGGGTACGATGAGCAGTTCTTC